Listed here are 29 T cell receptor beta chains from one sample, sequenced in a study of beta chain features in type 1 diabetes. Overall study results and limits: People with Type 1 diabetes carried modestly yet significantly shorter TCRB CDR3s in all four CD4+ subsets.

cDNA synthesis used the whole RNA isolate, giving expressed TCRB sequences. The method was immunoSEQ multiplex PCR; TCRdb's version includes in-frame clones alone and lacks a portion of them. Of over 600,000 clones in the sample, roughly 12% were seen once. Their recognized antigens are unknown. The sequenced sample consisted of naive CD4+ T cells from blood. Receptor source: a young man with type 1 diabetes.

A few counts support this clone. The chain combines TRBV14 with TRBJ1-1; D is unclear. The CDR3 contains 14 residues. Germline CDR1 reads SGHDN; CDR2 reads FVKESK. Trimming pared 0 bases from V and 0 bases from J, leaving 5 bases between. The CDR3 reads CASSQDPVNTEAFF. In DNA, the CDR3 is TGTGCCAGCAGCCAAGATCCAGTGAACACTGAAGCTTTCTTT.

The chain's CDR3 is CASSPGTAPLSGNTIYF. The CDR3, as DNA: TGTGCCAGCAGCCCCGGGACGGCTCCGTTGAGTGGAAACACCATATATTTT. This sequence joins TRBV9 and TRBJ1-3; perhaps TRBD1 as D (5 bases). V lost 4 bases and J lost 3, with 20 bases in between. The V gene's germline CDR1 is SGDLS and CDR2 YYNGEE. CDR3 size: 17 residues.

This chain links TRBV11-3 with TRBJ2-7, with D hard to call. Germline values: CDR1 SGHNT, CDR2 YENEEA. Trimming removed 7 bases from V and 4 bases from J, with 11 bases in between. The CDR3 runs 12 residues. The CDR3 region has the DNA TGTGCCAGCAACGCCAACGGGTACGAGCAGTACTTC. Residues: CASNANGYEQYF.

This clone was detected a few times. The chain carries TRBV11-3 and TRBJ2-1, with 9 bases lining up with TRBD1. Unmatched junction bases numbered 4, after V lost 4 bases and J lost 9 bases. Germline lookup yields CDR1 SGHNT and CDR2 YENEEA. The CDR3 loop spans 13 amino acids. The DNA of the CDR3 is TGTGCCAGCAGCTCCACAGGGGGCACTGAGCAGTTCTTC. Protein: CASSSTGGTEQFF.

This clone has only a few counts. The chain carries TRBV9 and TRBJ2-5; D is undetermined. This CDR3 region has 13 residues. V was clipped by 4 bases and J by 4 bases, with 11 bases between them. CDR1 and CDR2 (germline): SGDLS, YYNGEE. The CDR3 region is CASSPGWGETQYF. For the CDR3, the DNA is TGTGCCAGCAGCCCCGGCTGGGGAGAGACCCAGTACTTC.

The chain couples TRBV2 to TRBJ1-5; D possibly corresponds to TRBD1 (5 bases). Germline CDR1 reads SNHLY; CDR2 reads FYNNEI. This CDR3 comprises 14 residues. Trimming stripped 4 bases from V and 0 bases from J, with 7 bases between. The DNA for the CDR3 is TGTGCCAGCAGTGTCAGGGCTAGCAATCAGCCCCAGCATTTT. It translates to CASSVRASNQPQHF. Supplemented by reference TRBV2 and TRBJ1-5, the full variable domain reads EPEVTQTPSHQVTQMGQEVILRCVPISNHLYFYWYRQILGQKVEFLVSFYNNEISEKSEIFDDQFSVERPDGSNFTLKIRSTKLEDSAMYFCASSVRASNQPQHFGDGTRLSIL.

The V gene is TRBV14, the J gene TRBJ2-3; D is unclear. CDR1 SGHDN and CDR2 FVKESK come from the germline V gene. V lost 3 bases to trimming and J lost 1 base, with 8 bases between them. The CDR3 consists of 14 residues. In DNA form, the CDR3 reads TGTGCCAGCAGCCAGAATATAGGCACAGATACGCAGTATTTT. Translated, it gives CASSQNIGTDTQYF.

CDR3 amino acids: CASSPVSNEQFF. In DNA, the CDR3 is TGTGCCAGCAGCCCCGTTTCGAATGAGCAGTTCTTC. The V gene is TRBV13, the J gene TRBJ2-1; D is ambiguous. The CDR3 spans 12 residues. Germline CDR1 and CDR2: PRHDT and FYEKMQ (reference sequence). V was cut by 5 bases and J by 7 bases, with 9 bases left in between.

This clone was observed a few times. At one end the junction does not follow the germline gene, possibly because of a read error. The V and J genes are TRBV2 and TRBJ1-6; TRBD1 matches 7 bases. This CDR3 region has 16 residues. Germline CDR1 and CDR2: SNHLY and FYNNEI. CDR3 residues: CASREDRVKGNSPLHF. The DNA of the CDR3 is TGTGCCAGCAGGGAAGACAGGGTGAAGGGAAATTCACCCCTCCACTTT.

In this sample, this clone turned up a few times. This chain joins TRBV5-1 and TRBJ2-2, with 7 nucleotides matching TRBD1. V shed 4 bases, J shed 4 bases, and the junction held 13 bases outside the gene matches. Germline values: CDR1 SGHRS, CDR2 YFSETQ. This CDR3 has 17 amino acids. The CDR3 sequence: CASSRPTGVGGTGELFF. The CDR3 bases are TGCGCCAGCAGCCGCCCCACAGGGGTCGGTGGCACCGGGGAGCTGTTTTTT.

This clone has only a few counts. As DNA, the CDR3 is TGTGCCACCCGACAGGGGGCACGGAATTCACCCCTCCACTTT. This codes for CATRQGARNSPLHF. The gene calls are TRBV2 and TRBJ1-6; 10 bases agree with TRBD1. V was clipped by 10 bases and J by 7 bases; unmatched bases: 7. Germline lookup yields CDR1 SNHLY and CDR2 FYNNEI. The CDR3 runs 14 residues.

This clone was counted between two and nine times. The CDR3 region has the DNA TGTGCCATCAGTGAAGGGGACGGGGAGCTGTTTTTT. This sequence encodes CAISEGDGELFF. This chain connects TRBV10-3 to TRBJ2-2; D may be TRBD1 (5 bases). The CDR3 is 12 residues long. Trimming stripped 3 bases from V and 7 bases from J, with 6 bases between. CDR1 ENHRY and CDR2 SYGVKD come from the germline V gene.

This chain joins TRBV20-1 and TRBJ1-2; D not resolved. Germline CDR1 DFQATT, CDR2 SNEGSKA (reference sequence). This CDR3 region has 11 residues. With 3 bases removed from V and 6 bases from J, the gap between germline ends came to 8 bases. The CDR3 loop is CSASQVHGYTF. In DNA form, the CDR3 reads TGCAGTGCTAGTCAAGTTCATGGCTACACCTTC.

The chain couples TRBV7-2 to TRBJ2-3; 9 bases are a match to TRBD2. The J segment lost 3 bases and the V segment lost 5 bases, leaving 9 bases of the junction unmatched. There are 16 residues in the CDR3. The germline V gene has CDR1 SGHTA and CDR2 FQGNSA. This CDR3 is CASSAGGQGSTDTQYF. CDR3 sequence (DNA): TGTGCCAGCAGCGCGGGGGGGCAGGGGTCGACAGATACGCAGTATTTT.

The V and J genes are TRBV10-1 and TRBJ2-3; 8 bases are shared with TRBD2. V shed 3 bases and J 4 bases; nucleotides not matched to a gene: 6. This CDR3 spans 15 amino acids. CDR1 is WNHNN, CDR2 SYGVQD, per germline (reference sequence). CDR3: CASSDPGRGADTQYF. The DNA for the CDR3 is TGCGCCAGCAGTGACCCCGGGAGGGGCGCAGATACGCAGTATTTT.

This clone was seen only a few times. This rearrangement joins TRBV7-8 to TRBJ1-1; 7 bases match TRBD1. CDR3 length: 16 residues. Unmatched junction bases numbered 10, after V lost 3 bases and J lost 3 bases. The germline gives CDR1 SGHVS, CDR2 FQNEAQ. The chain's CDR3 is CASSLAQIQGHTEAFF. The CDR3 bases are TGTGCCAGCAGCTTGGCCCAAATACAGGGGCACACTGAAGCTTTCTTT.

The rearrangement joins TRBV4-3 to TRBJ2-3, with D tentatively TRBD2 (6 bases). This CDR3 comprises 17 residues. With 2 bases removed from V and 2 bases from J, the gap between germline ends came to 17 bases. CDR1 is LGHNA and CDR2 is YSLEER in the germline V gene. CDR3 region: CASSQTGSDYFTDTQYF. The CDR3 DNA reads TGCGCCAGCAGCCAAACTGGATCGGACTATTTCACAGATACGCAGTATTTT.

Only a few counts were recorded for this clone. The rearrangement joins TRBV19 to TRBJ1-5; possible D gene TRBD1, 5 bases. Germline V gives CDR1 LNHDA, CDR2 SQIVND (reference sequence). The CDR3 spans 16 residues. The V and J ends lost 2 bases and 0 bases respectively, with 11 bases between them. The CDR3 reads CASSIWGTDSNQPQHF. For the CDR3, the DNA is TGTGCCAGTAGTATATGGGGGACGGATAGCAATCAGCCCCAGCATTTT. Drawing the rest from reference TRBV19 and TRBJ1-5, the complete variable domain is DGGITQSPKYLFRKEGQNVTLSCEQNLNHDAMYWYRQDPGQGLRLIYYSQIVNDFQKGDIAEGYSVSREKKESFPLTVTSAQKNPTAFYLCASSIWGTDSNQPQHFGDGTRLSIL.

This clone was seen more than once but under ten times. The chain couples TRBV18 to TRBJ2-7, with 7 bases aligning to TRBD2. The CDR3 has 13 residues. Germline-derived CDR1 and CDR2 are KGHSH and LQKENI. V shed 6 bases, J shed 6 bases, and the junction held 8 bases outside the gene matches. CDR3 sequence (DNA): TGTGCCAGCTCCGGGCAGCGGGGTAGCGAGCAGTACTTC. It yields the protein CASSGQRGSEQYF.

This clone was recorded a few times. The chain recombines TRBV2 with TRBJ1-5; the match to TRBD1 covers 11 bases. This CDR3 spans 14 amino acids. Losses at the gene ends were 6 bases for V and 7 bases for J; bases not matched to a gene: 5. Germline loops: CDR1 SNHLY, CDR2 FYNNEI. The CDR3 DNA reads as TGTGCCAGCAGCGGACAGGGGGCCGAGCAGCCCCAGCATTTT. Its protein product is CASSGQGAEQPQHF.

The table lists this clone with a few counts. Other DNA sequences in this specimen translate into the identical CDR3. V and J are TRBV5-1 and TRBJ2-2; no reliable D call. CDR1 SGHRS and CDR2 YFSETQ come from the germline V gene. V dropped 5 bases and J dropped 1 base, with 9 bases sitting between them. The CDR3 runs 14 residues. CDR3 in amino acids: CASRGSENTGELFF. The CDR3 bases are TGCGCCAGCAGGGGGTCAGAGAACACCGGGGAGCTGTTTTTT.

This clone was picked up a small number of times. The CDR3 protein is CASSAPGLHANYGYTF. CDR3 DNA: TGTGCCAGCAGCGCGCCGGGACTGCACGCTAACTATGGCTACACCTTC. The chain uses TRBV5-6 and TRBJ1-2, with a possible D match to TRBD1 (5 bases). CDR3 length: 16 residues. The ends were cut back, 4 bases at V and 0 bases at J, with 16 bases in the middle. Germline CDR1 and CDR2: SGHDT and YYEEEE.

This chain connects TRBV7-2 to TRBJ2-3; 9 nucleotides line up with TRBD2. The CDR3 is made up of 16 amino acids. V shed 4 bases and J 2 bases; nucleotides not matched to a gene: 7. From germline, CDR1 is SGHTA and CDR2 FQGNSA. CDR3 sequence reads: CASSYRLAENTDTQYF. In nucleotides, the CDR3 is TGTGCCAGCAGCTATAGACTAGCGGAGAACACAGATACGCAGTATTTT. Full variable domain (remainder filled in from reference TRBV7-2 and TRBJ2-3): GAGVSQSPSNKVTEKGKDVELRCDPISGHTALYWYRQSLGQGLEFLIYFQGNSAPDKSGLPSDRFSAERTGGSVSTLTIQRTQQEDSAVYLCASSYRLAENTDTQYFGPGTRLTVL.

The chain uses TRBV7-9 and TRBJ2-5; a weak D match, TRBD1 (6 bases). The CDR3 loop spans 15 amino acids. Germline assignment: CDR1 SEHNR and CDR2 FQNEAQ (reference sequence). V lost 2 bases to trimming and J lost 2 bases, with 12 bases between them. CDR3 amino acids: CASSLTGQPQETQYF. For the CDR3, the DNA is TGTGCCAGCAGCTTAACCGGACAGCCTCAAGAGACCCAGTACTTC.

This clone was observed a few times. The chain uses TRBV7-9 and TRBJ2-1; D may correspond to TRBD1 or TRBD2 (5 bases each). The CDR3 totals 10 residues. CDR1 and CDR2 from the germline V gene are SEHNR and FQNEAQ (reference sequence). Trimming removed 5 bases at V and 13 bases at J, with 9 bases between. CDR3 amino acids: CASSPGLQFF. The DNA of the CDR3 is TGTGCCAGCAGCCCGGGGCTCCAGTTCTTC.

The J gene is TRBJ2-2, the V gene TRBV28; 9 nucleotides agree with TRBD1. CDR1 and CDR2 (germline): MDHEN, SYDVKM. Trimming took 4 bases from V and 13 from J; bases not matched to a gene: 10. The CDR3 runs 14 residues. The CDR3 protein is CASSSNRGLVRLFF. CDR3 in DNA: TGTGCCAGCAGTTCTAACAGGGGGCTGGTACGGCTGTTTTTT.

The genes are TRBV7-6 and TRBJ1-1, with D hard to call. The CDR3 contains 15 residues. The germline gives CDR1 SGHVS, CDR2 FNYEAQ. V was shortened by 1 base and J by 0 bases, with 9 bases between the two germline ends. The CDR3 is CASSLGQALNTEAFF. In DNA form, the CDR3 reads TGTGCCAGCAGCTTAGGCCAGGCTTTGAACACTGAAGCTTTCTTT.

This clone was picked up a small number of times. The CDR3 coding sequence is TGCAGCGTTTCCGGGACGGCCTATGGCTACACCTTC. This codes for CSVSGTAYGYTF. The rearrangement links TRBV29-1 to TRBJ1-2, with D possibly being TRBD1 (5 bases). Germline CDR1 and CDR2: SQVTM and ANQGSEA. The ends were cut back, 5 bases at V and 4 bases at J, with 11 bases in the middle. The CDR3 length is 12 residues.

The chain employs TRBV7-2 and TRBJ2-7; D may be TRBD1 (5 bases). Between the trimmed V and J ends, which lost 2 bases and 1 base, there was a span of 12 bases. This CDR3 region has 15 residues. The germline V gene encodes CDR1 SGHTA and CDR2 FQGNSA. CDR3 loop: CASSLFTGASYEQYF. In DNA, the CDR3 is TGTGCCAGCAGCTTATTTACAGGTGCTTCCTACGAGCAGTACTTC.